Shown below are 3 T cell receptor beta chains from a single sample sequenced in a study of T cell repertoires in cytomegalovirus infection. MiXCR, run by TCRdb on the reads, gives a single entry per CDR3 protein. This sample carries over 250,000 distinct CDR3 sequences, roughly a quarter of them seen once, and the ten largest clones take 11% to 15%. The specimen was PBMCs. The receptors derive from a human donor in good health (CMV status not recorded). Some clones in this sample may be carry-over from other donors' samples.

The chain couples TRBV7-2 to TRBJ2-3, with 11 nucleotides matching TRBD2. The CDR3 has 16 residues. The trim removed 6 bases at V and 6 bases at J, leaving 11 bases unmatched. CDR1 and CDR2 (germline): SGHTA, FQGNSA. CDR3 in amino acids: CASRRTGTSGADTQYF. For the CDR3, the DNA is TGTGCCAGCAGGAGAACCGGGACTAGCGGCGCCGATACGCAGTATTTT.

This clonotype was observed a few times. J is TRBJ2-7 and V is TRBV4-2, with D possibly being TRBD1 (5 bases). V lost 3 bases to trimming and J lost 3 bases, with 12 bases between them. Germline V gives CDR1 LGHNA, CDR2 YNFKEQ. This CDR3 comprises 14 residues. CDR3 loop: CASSQADRFYEQYF. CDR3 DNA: TGTGCCAGCAGCCAGGCCGACAGATTCTACGAGCAGTACTTC.

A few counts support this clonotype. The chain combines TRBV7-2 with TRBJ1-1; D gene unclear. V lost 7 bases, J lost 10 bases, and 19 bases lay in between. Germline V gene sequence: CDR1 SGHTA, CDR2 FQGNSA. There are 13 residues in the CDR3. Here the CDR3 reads CASKMAITAGAFF. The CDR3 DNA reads TGTGCCAGCAAAATGGCGATTACGGCCGGAGCTTTCTTT.